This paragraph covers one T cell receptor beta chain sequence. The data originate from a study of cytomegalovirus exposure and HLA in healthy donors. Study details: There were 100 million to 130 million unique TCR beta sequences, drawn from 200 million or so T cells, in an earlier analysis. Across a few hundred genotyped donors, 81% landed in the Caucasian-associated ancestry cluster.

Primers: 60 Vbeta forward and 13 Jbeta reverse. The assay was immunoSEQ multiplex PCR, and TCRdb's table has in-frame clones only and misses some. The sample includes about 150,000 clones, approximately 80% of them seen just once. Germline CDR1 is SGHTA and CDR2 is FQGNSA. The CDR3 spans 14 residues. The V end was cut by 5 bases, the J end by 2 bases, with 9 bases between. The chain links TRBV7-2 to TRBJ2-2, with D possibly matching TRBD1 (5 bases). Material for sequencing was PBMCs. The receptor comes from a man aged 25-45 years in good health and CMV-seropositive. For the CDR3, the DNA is TGTGCCAGCAGCGGACACTTAAACACCGGGGAGCTGTTTTTT. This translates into CASSGHLNTGELFF.